The sequence of this T cell receptor (beta chain) was determined in a study of T cell responses to AZD1222 COVID-19 vaccine. Findings and caveats of the study: Repertoire sampling occurred only after the peak T cell response. Reportedly, nearly half the spike-specific TCRs target unmutated variant regions. Donors were largely white British and mainly female; clonal diversity was possibly underestimated.

Note on this clone: The target antigen is unknown.

The germline V gene encodes CDR1 SGHVS and CDR2 FNYEAQ. J lost 5 bases, V lost 5 bases, and 7 bases had no gene match. The CDR3 totals 15 residues. Data came from immunoSEQ multiplex PCR; TCRdb stores just in-frame clones and leaves some out. This sample has 140,000 to 150,000 clones, with around 86% found just once. Sample: peripheral blood, taken on day 0 of MenACWY control vaccination. The chain is built from TRBV7-6 and TRBJ2-5; TRBD2 matches at 11 bases. The receptor was isolated from an adult in good health. In nucleotides, the CDR3 is TGTGCCAGCAGCCTTAGCGGGGGGGGCCGGGAGACCCAGTACTTC. This gives the protein CASSLSGGGRETQYF.